This entry concerns a single T cell receptor (beta chain). What it binds is unknown. Sequencing followed a ViraFEST assay step that expanded antigen-specific CD4+ T cells with viral peptide pools. Culture proceeded for 10 days, and CD4+ T cells were then isolated. Vaccine administered to participants consisted of two doses of either BNT162b2 or mRNA-1273. Around 2.2 million PBMC were seeded per well and grown in the presence of approximately 9.5 IU/ml IL-2 and 10 ug/ml peptides. The data were produced by immunoSEQ multiplex PCR, yet TCRdb's version contains in-frame clones alone and is incomplete. The sample lists around 81,000 clones, over 75% seen once, with around 1% in the top ten. This sample is part of a study of vaccination effects on CD4 cells after COVID-19. Study findings and constraints: Marked contraction was observed in infection-induced and vaccine-induced clones late after vaccination.

Trimming cost V 4 bases and J 0 bases, with 12 bases left between them. The CDR3 contains 15 residues. Germline assignment: CDR1 LGHDT and CDR2 YNNKEL (reference sequence). The sequence came from a human donor who received a COVID-19 vaccine. The chain carries TRBV3-1 (or the pseudogene TRBV3-2) and TRBJ1-2; no firm D call. The sample in question was CD4+ T cells from PBMCs cultured with HCoV-OC43 spike peptides, obtained after COVID-19 vaccination. Regarding subset: HCoV-OC43 spike overlapping peptide pool stimulation. CDR3 in DNA: TGTGCCAGCAGCCTCCGACTTCTATCTAACTATGGCTACACCTTC. Its translation is CASSLRLLSNYGYTF.